This TCR beta chain originates from a study of T cell clonality in common variable immunodeficiency. TCRdb's table, derived via immunoSEQ multiplex PCR, lists solely in-frame clones and lacks some. Recorded here are 25,000 to 35,000 clones, with no singletons, and the ten leading clones hold around 5.4%. General observations from the study: Reportedly, TCR beta sequences from common variable immunodeficiency showed fewer deletions and N-nucleotide insertions. Links between repertoire features and CVID complications were heterogeneity-limited. The cause of increased CVID clonality remains unclear without subpopulation sequencing.

CVID subjects had received replacement immunoglobulin for at least one year. Worth noting for this clone: Antigen: not known.

The specimen sequenced was peripheral blood mononuclear cells. The sequence came from a human donor with common variable immunodeficiency.

The CDR3 loop is CASSRGAVYEQFF. The sequenced CDR3 bases are TGTGCCAGCAGCCGGGGGGCCGTCTATGAG. The chain couples TRBV11-3 to TRBJ2-1, with D perhaps TRBD2 (7 bases). The read comes to an end 3 residues before the CDR3 does, leaving the germline J gene to fill in the end. This CDR3 contains 13 residues. The ends were cut back, 5 bases at V and 8 bases at J, with 13 bases in the middle. CDR1 and CDR2 from the germline V gene are SGHNT and YENEEA.